What follows describes a single T cell receptor (beta chain). The sample belongs to a study of blood T cell repertoires in COVID-19. The overall study: There were acute and convalescent COVID-19 samples, and they came from the United States, Italy and Spain.

Per the germline V gene, CDR1 is MNHNY and CDR2 is SVGAGI (reference sequence). Trimming removed 6 bases from V and 5 bases from J, with 10 bases in between. The CDR3 extends over 13 amino acids. Per the study methods: The authors estimated nucleated cell counts from reference gene primer amplification. Measured with immunoSEQ multiplex PCR; TCRdb has only the in-frame clones, and not every one. Clone size and the V and J calls come from that table; the DNA yielded D and trimming. The table has 65,000 or so clones, approximately 78% seen once. The chain recombines TRBV6-6 with TRBJ2-2, with D possibly being TRBD2 (5 bases). The receptor comes from an elderly man with acute or convalescent COVID-19. The specimen was peripheral blood. Written as DNA, the CDR3 is TGTGCCAGCAGAGAGGGAATAACCGGGGAGCTGTTTTTT. Translation gives CASREGITGELFF.